Reported below is one TCR beta chain. This sample stems from a study of blood T cells in healthy people across ages. Primed by a sample-barcoded 5' primer and a J-beta primer mix, a second PCR proceeded for 7 to 11 cycles. TCRdb recomputed calls from the 5' RACE reads with MiXCR, one row per CDR3 protein. Here the sample spans over 550,000 distinct CDR3 sequences, around 31% being singletons. The source is an elderly woman in good health. Input material: blood.

CDR3 in amino acids: CASSPEVTNGAPYEQYF. Written as DNA, the CDR3 is TGTGCCAGCAGCCCAGAGGTGACTAACGGAGCTCCCTACGAGCAGTACTTC. This sequence joins TRBV7-8 and TRBJ2-7; D may be TRBD2 (5 bases). With 5 bases removed from V and 2 bases from J, the gap between germline ends came to 22 bases. Germline CDR1 reads SGHVS; CDR2 reads FQNEAQ. There are 17 residues in the CDR3.